This TCR beta chain was captured in a study of blood T cell repertoires in COVID-19. Whole-study context: The United States, Italy and Spain provided the acute and convalescent COVID-19 samples. From T cells, B-cell-depleted T cells, or PBMCs came the material, which was cDNA or gDNA.

CDR1 SGHTA and CDR2 FQGTGA come from the germline V gene. Losses at the gene ends were 5 bases for V and 2 bases for J; bases not matched to a gene: 11. This CDR3 has 18 amino acids. As processed by the authors: Estimation of nucleated cell counts relied on the amplification of reference gene primers. TCRdb's copy holds only in-frame clones and misses some; the assay was immunoSEQ multiplex PCR. For V, J and clone size, that table is used; D and trimming come from the DNA. In the table there are about 200,000 clones, around 80% of which are singletons. The sequenced sample was peripheral blood. J is TRBJ2-2 and V is TRBV7-3; 10 positions match TRBD2. The receptor comes from a human donor with acute or convalescent COVID-19. The donor label of this sample is uncertain. CDR3 nucleotides: TGTGCCAGCAGCCCCCGTGCAGCGGGAGGGCCAAACACCGGGGAGCTGTTTTTT. Amino acid sequence: CASSPRAAGGPNTGELFF.